This T cell receptor beta chain derives from a study of T cell repertoires in cytomegalovirus infection. The V end lost 0 bases, the J end lost 4 bases, and 7 bases lay between the germline ends. Germline lookup yields CDR1 SGHDT and CDR2 YYEEEE. This CDR3 contains 13 residues. There are a few counts of this clonotype. The target antigen is unknown. TCRdb independently ran MiXCR on the reads; one entry per CDR3 protein. This table has about 83,000 distinct CDR3 sequences, 20% to 30% appearing once. The sample was CD8+ T cells from cultured PBMCs, taken from culture after CMV antigen stimulation. This chain uses TRBV5-6 with TRBJ1-2; D is unclear. This TCR was recovered from a human donor in good health (CMV status not recorded). Some clones in this sample may be carry-over from other donors' samples. The CDR3 nucleotides are TGTGCCAGCAGCTTGGGGTCAACCTATGGCTACACCTTC. This gives the protein CASSLGSTYGYTF.